These T cell receptor beta chains were read from a single sample in a study of shared T cell receptors in the human thymus. The table came from immunoSEQ multiplex PCR; TCRdb's copy has only in-frame clones and leaves some out. The profile shows hundreds of thousands of clones, about 89% of them singletons. These data are also associated with another study on human thymus T cells.

The sequenced sample was thymocytes. The receptors derive from a boy in the first two years of life with a congenital heart defect. Both conserved end residues are part of each CDR3. D genes are given only for firm matches. Expanded clones get a size class; other rows say once, few or many, or leave the size out.

V	D	size	J	DNA	CDR3
TRBV6-5	TRBD2	.	TRBJ2-1	TGTGCCAGCCAGCCGGGCGGGAGGGTCTACAATGAGCAGTTCTTC	CASQPGGRVYNEQFF
TRBV28	.	once	TRBJ2-7	TGTGCCAGCAGTTTACAGACAGGACTGCTCTACGAGCAGTACTTC	CASSLQTGLLYEQYF
TRBV28	TRBD2	.	TRBJ2-3	TGTGCCAGCAGTTTGATGGCTAGCGGGAGACATACGCAGTATTTT	CASSLMASGRHTQYF
TRBV27	.	.	TRBJ2-7	TGTGCCAGCAGTTGGCAGGATGAGCAGTACTTC	CASSWQDEQYF
TRBV27	TRBD1	.	TRBJ2-7	TGTGCCAGCAGTTCCGGGACAGGGAAAAGGTACGAGCAGTACTTC	CASSSGTGKRYEQYF
TRBV7-9	TRBD1	.	TRBJ1-5	TGTGCCAGCAGCTTAGTGTCAGGGACAGGGTCCCACCAGCCCCAGCATTTT	CASSLVSGTGSHQPQHF
TRBV7-6	.	.	TRBJ2-7	TGTGCCAGCAGCTTAGGGCCGGGACTCTTCTACGAGCAGTACTTC	CASSLGPGLFYEQYF
TRBV5-6	.	.	TRBJ1-1	TGTGCCAGCAGCCCCCGTTTGGGGGGGACCTCTGAAGCTTTCTTT	CASSPRLGGTSEAFF
TRBV5-6	.	.	TRBJ1-3	TGTGCCAGCAGCTTGATGAAGAGATCGCGCGGTTACTCTGGAAACACCATATATTTT	CASSLMKRSRGYSGNTIYF
TRBV28	TRBD1	.	TRBJ2-7	TGTGCCAGCAGTTTGGGCGGTTTGTTTTCGGTAGGGACAGGGATTTTTCGCGAGCAGTACTTC	CASSLGGLFSVGTGIFREQYF
TRBV2	.	.	TRBJ1-2	TGTGCCAGCAGTGAACGCAGGGGATACGGCTACACCTTC	CASSERRGYGYTF
TRBV5-1	TRBD1	.	TRBJ1-1	TGCGCCAGCAGTCCCGGGACAGGGAACGCTGAAGCTTTCTTT	CASSPGTGNAEAFF
TRBV28	.	.	TRBJ2-3	TGTGCCAGCAGTTTACTGGACTTACAGAACTACACAGATACGCAGTATTTT	CASSLLDLQNYTDTQYF
TRBV6-6	TRBD2	once	TRBJ2-7	TGTGCCAGCAGTATCGGCCGGGGGGGGCACGAGCAGTACTTC	CASSIGRGGHEQYF
TRBV4-3	TRBD2	.	TRBJ2-3	TGCGCCAGCAGCCCGCGGACTAGCGGGGGGGCGGGAGATACGCAGTATTTT	CASSPRTSGGAGDTQYF
TRBV5-1	.	.	TRBJ2-1	TGCGCCAGCAGCTTTAGGCGGAGCTCCTACAATGAGCAGTTCTTC	CASSFRRSSYNEQFF
TRBV28	TRBD2	.	TRBJ2-7	TGTGCCAGCAGTTTATGGGGGAGGGGCTTAGCGGGAGGTAGATACGAGCAGTACTTC	CASSLWGRGLAGGRYEQYF